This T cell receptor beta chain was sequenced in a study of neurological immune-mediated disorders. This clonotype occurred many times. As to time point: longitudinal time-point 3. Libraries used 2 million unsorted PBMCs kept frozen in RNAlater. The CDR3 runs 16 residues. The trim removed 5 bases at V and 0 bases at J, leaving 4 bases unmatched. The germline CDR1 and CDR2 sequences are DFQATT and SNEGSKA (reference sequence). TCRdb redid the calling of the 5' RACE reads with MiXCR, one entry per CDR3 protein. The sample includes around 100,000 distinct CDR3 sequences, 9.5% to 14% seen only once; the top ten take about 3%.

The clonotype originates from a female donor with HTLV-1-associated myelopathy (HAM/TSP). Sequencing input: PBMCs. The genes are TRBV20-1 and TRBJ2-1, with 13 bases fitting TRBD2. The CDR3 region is CSARTSGGISYNEQFF. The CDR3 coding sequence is TGCAGTGCTCGGACTAGCGGGGGTATCTCCTACAATGAGCAGTTCTTC.